The clone carrying this T cell receptor beta chain was counted a few times. The target antigen is unknown. PCR involved 60 Vbeta and 13 Jbeta primers. The table came from immunoSEQ multiplex PCR; TCRdb's copy has only in-frame clones and leaves some out. The sample has some 110,000 clones; over 80% are singletons. Between the trimmed V and J ends, which lost 5 bases and 0 bases, there was a span of 8 bases. CDR3 length: 14 amino acids. From germline, CDR1 is MNHEY and CDR2 SVGAGI. This sample is drawn from a study of cytomegalovirus exposure and HLA in healthy donors. Study observations and caveats: A later analysis linked a missense DCLRE1C variant to TCR beta V- and J-gene trimming.

The receptor comes from a man aged 30 to 39 in good health and CMV-seronegative. The sample taken for sequencing was PBMCs. The chain uses TRBV6-5 and TRBJ1-5; no reliable D call. The CDR3 DNA sequence: TGTGCCAGCAGTGCTTACATTAGCAATCAGCCCCAGCATTTT. The encoded protein is CASSAYISNQPQHF.